The 28 T cell receptor beta chains below come from one sample, sequenced in a study of T cell changes during pregnancy in multiple sclerosis (dated by TCRdb to about 2019). The receptor library was made with the immunoSEQ multiplex PCR assay. TCRdb took this table from immuneACCESS and kept in-frame rearrangements with V and J called. Such tables lack part of the clones; where checked against another copy, unresolved V genes explain under half of the gap, and the rest is unexplained. Across this sample there are some 93,000 clones, with approximately 92% seen only once. Clones ranked in the top ten supply approximately 1.9% of the sample. The sequencing used peripheral blood, collected after pregnancy. The receptors come from a female donor with multiple sclerosis, enrolled in a pregnancy study.

Comments on this clone: The sample has other DNA sequences that encode this CDR3 too. The chain has TRBV9 and TRBJ2-7; D unresolved. The germline gives CDR1 SGDLS, CDR2 YYNGEE. With 0 bases removed from V and 0 bases from J, the gap between germline ends came to 7 bases. The CDR3 extends over 14 amino acids. The CDR3 region is CASSVVPSSYEQYF. CDR3 sequence (DNA): TGTGCCAGCAGCGTAGTTCCCAGCTCCTACGAGCAGTACTTC.

The gene calls are TRBV5-1 and TRBJ2-2; 13 bases align to TRBD2. Per the germline V gene, CDR1 is SGHRS and CDR2 is YFSETQ. CDR3 length: 16 residues. J lost 6 bases, V lost 4 bases, and 6 bases had no gene match. The CDR3 nucleotides read TGCGCCAGCAGCCGGACTAGCGGGAGCTACGCCGGGGAGCTGTTTTTT. It yields the protein CASSRTSGSYAGELFF.

The V gene is TRBV30, the J gene TRBJ1-2; 10 bases are a match to TRBD1. This CDR3 has 13 residues. The germline V gene has CDR1 GTSNPN and CDR2 SVGIG (reference sequence). With V trimmed by 2 bases and J by 4 bases, 1 base remained unmatched. CDR3 in DNA: TGTGCCTGGAGTCGACAGGGGGCCTATGGCTACACCTTC. It translates to CAWSRQGAYGYTF.

This chain uses TRBV6-1 with TRBJ2-7, with TRBD1 matching 8 bases. J gave up 2 bases and V 3 bases, and 3 bases lay outside the gene matches. CDR3 size: 14 residues. Germline V lookup: CDR1 MNHNS, CDR2 SASEGT. The CDR3 sequence: CASSEVQGAYEQYF. In DNA, the CDR3 is TGTGCCAGCAGTGAGGTACAGGGGGCCTACGAGCAGTACTTC.

The chain joins TRBV6-5 to TRBJ1-2; 9 nucleotides align to TRBD1. Per the germline V gene, CDR1 is MNHEY and CDR2 is SVGAGI. CDR3 length equals 15 residues. The ends lost 6 bases at V and 9 bases at J; junction bases unmatched: 14. The CDR3 nucleotides are TGTGCCAGCAGCCCGGGACAGGGATTTCGATATCGCTACACCTTC. Translation gives CASSPGQGFRYRYTF.

The chain uses TRBV19 and TRBJ1-1; D call uncertain. This CDR3 has 13 amino acids. With 3 bases removed from V and 5 bases from J, the gap between germline ends came to 10 bases. Germline lookup yields CDR1 LNHDA and CDR2 SQIVND (reference sequence). Here the CDR3 DNA reads TGTGCCAGTAGTATTGGGCATGTTACTGAAGCTTTCTTT. Its translation is CASSIGHVTEAFF.

The chain is built from TRBV29-1 and TRBJ1-1, with no clear D. Germline values: CDR1 SQVTM, CDR2 ANQGSEA. The CDR3 runs to 10 residues. Trimming removed 8 bases at V and 5 bases at J, with 9 bases between. The CDR3 loop is CSSGSTEAFF. As DNA, the CDR3 is TGCAGCTCGGGTAGTACTGAAGCTTTCTTT.

The chain carries TRBV6-5 and TRBJ2-1, with a weak D call TRBD1 (5 bases). V was pared by 4 bases and J by 8 bases, with 15 bases between. Germline lookup yields CDR1 MNHEY and CDR2 SVGAGI. This CDR3 is 14 amino acids long. For the CDR3, the DNA is TGTGCCAGCAGTTCCGCCGTGACAGTAGATGAGCAGTTCTTC. The encoded protein is CASSSAVTVDEQFF.

The chain couples TRBV28 to TRBJ2-7; D is possibly TRBD2 (6 bases). This CDR3 spans 14 amino acids. The germline gives CDR1 MDHEN, CDR2 SYDVKM. V was cut by 7 bases and J by 2 bases, with 15 bases left in between. In DNA, the CDR3 is TGTGCCAGCAAGGACGGGGGATTTACCTACGAGCAGTACTTC. Its protein is CASKDGGFTYEQYF.

The V call is TRBV6-5, the J call TRBJ2-7; D may be TRBD1 (5 bases). The germline V gene encodes CDR1 MNHEY and CDR2 SVGAGI. The ends were cut back, 8 bases at V and 0 bases at J, with 11 bases in the middle. The CDR3 is 13 amino acids. The CDR3: CASRGANSYEQYF. CDR3 bases: TGTGCCAGCCGTGGGGCTAACTCCTACGAGCAGTACTTC.

The chain employs TRBV19 and TRBJ1-5, with D tentatively TRBD1 (6 bases). CDR3 length: 15 residues. The V end lost 3 bases, the J end lost 6 bases, and 15 bases lay between the germline ends. Germline V CDR1 and CDR2: LNHDA, SQIVND (reference sequence). CDR3: CASSIVGGLGQPQHF. The CDR3 DNA reads TGTGCCAGTAGTATCGTGGGGGGGCTAGGTCAGCCCCAGCATTTT.

The chain couples TRBV2 to TRBJ2-2; 8 nucleotides align to TRBD1. The CDR3 length is 13 residues. CDR1 and CDR2 (germline): SNHLY, FYNNEI. Trimming took 8 bases from V and 5 from J; bases not matched to a gene: 4. The CDR3 spells CASAGQGTGELFF. In nucleotides, the CDR3 is TGTGCCAGCGCCGGACAGGGAACCGGGGAGCTGTTTTTT.

The chain recombines TRBV25-1 with TRBJ1-1; D may be TRBD1 (5 bases). There are 11 residues in the CDR3. The V gene lost 8 bases and the J gene lost 4 bases, with 8 bases spanning the gap. Germline-derived CDR1 and CDR2 are MGHDK and SYGVNS. CDR3 loop: CASGGGTEAFF. CDR3 nucleotides: TGTGCCAGCGGGGGGGGCACTGAAGCTTTCTTT. The full variable domain, rest sourced from reference TRBV25-1 and TRBJ1-1, is EADIYQTPRYLVIGTGKKITLECSQTMGHDKMYWYQQDPGMELHLIHYSYGVNSTEKGDLSSESTVSRIRTEHFPLTLESARPSHTSQYLCASGGGTEAFFGQGTRLTVV.

This clone was observed a single time. V is TRBV5-5 and J is TRBJ1-2; 8 bases agree with TRBD1. This CDR3 is 14 amino acids long. The trim removed 4 bases at V and 2 bases at J, leaving 4 bases unmatched. CDR1 SGHKS and CDR2 YYEKEE come from the germline V gene (reference sequence). CDR3 sequence (DNA): TGTGCCAGCAGCGTACAGGGGGTGAACTATGGCTACACCTTC. Protein product: CASSVQGVNYGYTF.

V and J are TRBV7-9 and TRBJ2-7; TRBD2 matches 10 bases. This CDR3 contains 16 residues. CDR1 is SEHNR and CDR2 is FQNEAQ in the germline V gene (reference sequence). J was trimmed by 0 bases and V by 4 bases; bases with no gene match: 6. The CDR3 sequence is CASSSTGLAPSYEQYF. CDR3 nucleotides: TGTGCCAGCAGCTCGACGGGACTAGCGCCCTCCTACGAGCAGTACTTC. Based on the CDR3 plus reference TRBV7-9 and TRBJ2-7, the full variable domain is DTGVSQNPRHKITKRGQNVTFRCDPISEHNRLYWYRQTLGQGPEFLTYFQNEAQLEKSRLLSDRFSAERPKGSFSTLEIQRTEQGDSAMYLCASSSTGLAPSYEQYFGPGTRLTVT.

The chain joins TRBV4-1 to TRBJ2-1; D might be TRBD1 (6 bases). Between the trimmed V and J ends, which lost 8 bases and 1 base, there was a span of 9 bases. Per the germline V gene, CDR1 is MGHRA and CDR2 is YSYEKL. The CDR3 totals 13 residues. CDR3 in amino acids: CASGGVSYNEQFF. The CDR3 region has the DNA TGCGCCAGCGGGGGCGTGTCCTACAATGAGCAGTTCTTC.

The rearrangement links TRBV7-7 to TRBJ2-5, with 14 bases aligning to TRBD2. There are 15 residues in the CDR3. CDR1 is SSHAT, CDR2 FNYEAQ, per germline (reference sequence). V lost 5 bases, J lost 5 bases, and 4 bases stayed unmatched. Here the CDR3 DNA reads TGTGCCAGCAGCCTCGGGACTAGCGGGAGTGAGACCCAGTACTTC. This translates into CASSLGTSGSETQYF.

The rearrangement uses TRBV5-1 and TRBJ1-2; a possible D gene is TRBD1 (5 bases). The CDR3 loop spans 14 amino acids. The V end lost 0 bases, the J end lost 6 bases, and 12 bases lay between the germline ends. Germline V gives CDR1 SGHRS, CDR2 YFSETQ. Here the CDR3 reads CASSLGGGNDGYTF. The DNA of the CDR3 is TGCGCCAGCAGCTTGGGGGGGGGAAACGATGGCTACACCTTC.

This clone was recorded a few times. This chain joins TRBV27 and TRBJ2-1, with D perhaps matching TRBD2 (6 bases). From germline, CDR1 is MNHEY and CDR2 SMNVEV (reference sequence). The CDR3 consists of 16 residues. Trimming cost V 6 bases and J 0 bases, with 15 bases left between them. The CDR3 nucleotides are TGTGCCAGCAGGGACACCTACGGGAGCTCCTACAATGAGCAGTTCTTC. Its protein is CASRDTYGSSYNEQFF.

In DNA, the CDR3 is TGTGCCAGCAGCTCACAGGGACAGGGAAACACAGATACGCAGTATTTT. It specifies CASSSQGQGNTDTQYF. The chain uses TRBV7-2 and TRBJ2-3; TRBD1 aligns across 9 bases. CDR3 length: 16 amino acids. The junction had 7 bases not matched to a gene; V was cut back by 4 bases and J by 2 bases. Germline CDR1 SGHTA, CDR2 FQGNSA.

The chain uses TRBV4-2 and TRBJ1-5; D remains unclear. The germline V gene has CDR1 LGHNA and CDR2 YNFKEQ. The germline V and J ends were trimmed by 1 base and 6 bases, with 7 bases remaining between them. The CDR3 contains 13 residues. As DNA, the CDR3 is TGTGCCAGCAGCCAAGGAGGGCTTCAGCCCCAGCATTTT. Its translation: CASSQGGLQPQHF.

As regards this clone: The same CDR3 arises from other DNA sequences in this sample as well. The chain couples TRBV4-2 to TRBJ2-7; maybe TRBD2 (5 bases). CDR1 and CDR2 from the germline V gene are LGHNA and YNFKEQ. CDR3 size: 14 residues. The V and J ends lost 1 base and 3 bases respectively, with 10 bases between them. This chain's CDR3 is CASSQGLADYEQYF. The CDR3 DNA is TGTGCCAGCAGCCAAGGGCTAGCAGACTACGAGCAGTACTTC.

The V and J genes are TRBV6-1 and TRBJ2-7; 7 bases agree with TRBD1. The germline V gene encodes CDR1 MNHNS and CDR2 SASEGT. The CDR3 length is 13 residues. With 8 bases clipped from V and 4 bases from J, the junction kept 8 bases outside the gene matches. The CDR3 nucleotides are TGTGCCAGCGGCTCGGGACAGACATACGAGCAGTACTTC. As protein: CASGSGQTYEQYF.

The chain uses TRBV5-1 and TRBJ1-1, with 8 bases identical to TRBD1. Germline trimming cut 4 bases from V and 7 bases from J; bases unmatched to any gene: 9. This CDR3 region has 14 residues. Germline V gene data show CDR1 as SGHRS and CDR2 as YFSETQ. CDR3 protein: CASSQQGAFGEAFF. The CDR3, as DNA: TGCGCCAGCAGCCAGCAGGGGGCTTTCGGTGAAGCTTTCTTT. Supplemented by reference TRBV5-1 and TRBJ1-1, the full variable domain reads KAGVTQTPRYLIKTRGQQVTLSCSPISGHRSVSWYQQTPGQGLQFLFEYFSETQRNKGNFPGRFSGRQFSNSRSEMNVSTLELGDSALYLCASSQQGAFGEAFFGQGTRLTVV.

The chain is built from TRBV30 and TRBJ2-7; 9 bases agree with TRBD1. Germline CDR1 reads GTSNPN; CDR2 reads SVGIG (reference sequence). V lost 0 bases, J lost 4 bases, and 4 bases stayed unmatched. The CDR3 contains 14 residues. CDR3 sequence (DNA): TGTGCCTGGAGTGTAACAGGGGGCAATTACGAGCAGTACTTC. Translated, it gives CAWSVTGGNYEQYF. The full variable domain, with the rest looked up from reference TRBV30 and TRBJ2-7, is SQTIHQWPATLVQPVGSPLSLECTVEGTSNPNLYWYRQAAGRGLQLLFYSVGIGQISSEVPQNLSASRPQDRQFILSSKKLLLSDSGFYLCAWSVTGGNYEQYFGPGTRLTVT.

The chain joins TRBV5-1 to TRBJ2-1; D might be TRBD1 (6 bases). V lost 0 bases to trimming and J lost 9 bases, with 13 bases between them. The CDR3 contains 14 residues. Germline values: CDR1 SGHRS, CDR2 YFSETQ. This CDR3 reads CASSLGHRAGEQFF. The CDR3 DNA is TGCGCCAGCAGCTTGGGGCACAGGGCCGGTGAGCAGTTCTTC.

The rearrangement joins TRBV5-4 to TRBJ1-1; 7 bases line up with TRBD1. J gave up 0 bases and V 4 bases, and 6 bases lay outside the gene matches. Germline CDR1 is SGHNT and CDR2 is YYREEE (reference sequence). The CDR3 is 15 amino acids. The CDR3 region is CASSPWTGLNTEAFF. The CDR3 nucleotides are TGTGCCAGCAGCCCGTGGACAGGCTTGAACACTGAAGCTTTCTTT.

The chain is built from TRBV7-7 and TRBJ2-7; possible D gene TRBD1, 5 bases. CDR1 and CDR2 (germline): SSHAT, FNYEAQ (reference sequence). CDR3 length: 15 amino acids. V dropped 0 bases and J dropped 0 bases, with 9 bases sitting between them. Here the CDR3 reads CASSLAPDSSYEQYF. In DNA form, the CDR3 reads TGTGCCAGCAGCTTAGCACCCGACAGCTCCTACGAGCAGTACTTC.